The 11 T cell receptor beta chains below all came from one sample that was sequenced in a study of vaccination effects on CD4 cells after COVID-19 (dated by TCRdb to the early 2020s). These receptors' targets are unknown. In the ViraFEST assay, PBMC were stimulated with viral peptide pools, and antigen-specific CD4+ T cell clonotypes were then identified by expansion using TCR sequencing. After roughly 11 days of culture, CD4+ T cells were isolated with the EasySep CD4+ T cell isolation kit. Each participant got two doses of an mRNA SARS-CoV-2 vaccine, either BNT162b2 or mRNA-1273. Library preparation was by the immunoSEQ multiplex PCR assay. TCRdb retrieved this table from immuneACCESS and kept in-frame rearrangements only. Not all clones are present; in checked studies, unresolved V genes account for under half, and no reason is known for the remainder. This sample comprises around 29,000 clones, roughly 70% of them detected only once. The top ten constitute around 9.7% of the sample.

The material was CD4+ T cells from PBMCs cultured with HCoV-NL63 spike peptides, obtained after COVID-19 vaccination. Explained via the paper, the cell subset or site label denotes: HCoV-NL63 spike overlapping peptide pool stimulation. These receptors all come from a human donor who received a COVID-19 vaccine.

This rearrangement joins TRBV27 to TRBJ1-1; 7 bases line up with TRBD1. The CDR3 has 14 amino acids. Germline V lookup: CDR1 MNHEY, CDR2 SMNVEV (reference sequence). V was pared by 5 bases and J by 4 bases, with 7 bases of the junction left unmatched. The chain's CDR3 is CASSPPGTVTEAFF. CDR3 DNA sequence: TGTGCCAGCAGTCCCCCCGGGACAGTCACTGAAGCTTTCTTT.

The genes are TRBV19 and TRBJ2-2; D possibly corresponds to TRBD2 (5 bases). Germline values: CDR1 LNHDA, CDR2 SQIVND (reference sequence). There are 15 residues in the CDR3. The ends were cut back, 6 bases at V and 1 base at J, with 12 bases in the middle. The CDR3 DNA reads TGTGCCAGTAGCCGGTCTAGCCAGAACACCGGGGAGCTGTTTTTT. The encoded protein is CASSRSSQNTGELFF.

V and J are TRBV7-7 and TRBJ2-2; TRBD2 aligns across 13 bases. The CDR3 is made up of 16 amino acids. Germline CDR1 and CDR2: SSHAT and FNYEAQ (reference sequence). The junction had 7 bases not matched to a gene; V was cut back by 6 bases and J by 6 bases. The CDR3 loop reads CASRPTSGRAAGELFF. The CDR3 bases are TGTGCCAGCAGGCCCACTAGCGGGAGGGCCGCCGGGGAGCTGTTTTTT.

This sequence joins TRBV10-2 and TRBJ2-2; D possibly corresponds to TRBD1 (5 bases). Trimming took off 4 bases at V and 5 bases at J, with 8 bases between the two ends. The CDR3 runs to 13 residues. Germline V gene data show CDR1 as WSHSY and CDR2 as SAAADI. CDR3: CASSGQGTGELFF. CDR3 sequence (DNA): TGCGCCAGCAGTGGTCAGGGAACCGGGGAGCTGTTTTTT.

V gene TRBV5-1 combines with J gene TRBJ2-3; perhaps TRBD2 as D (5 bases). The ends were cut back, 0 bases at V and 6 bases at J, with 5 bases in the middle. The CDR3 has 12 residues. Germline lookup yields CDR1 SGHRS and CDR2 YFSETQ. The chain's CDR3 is CASSLGEDTQYF. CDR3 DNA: TGCGCCAGCAGCTTGGGGGAGGATACGCAGTATTTT.

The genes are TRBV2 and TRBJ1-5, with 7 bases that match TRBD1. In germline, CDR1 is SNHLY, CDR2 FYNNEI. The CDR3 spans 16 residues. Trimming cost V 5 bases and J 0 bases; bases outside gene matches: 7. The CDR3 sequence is CASSTTGTYSNQPQHF. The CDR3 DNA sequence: TGTGCCAGCAGTACGACAGGGACGTATAGCAATCAGCCCCAGCATTTT. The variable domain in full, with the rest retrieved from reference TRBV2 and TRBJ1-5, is EPEVTQTPSHQVTQMGQEVILRCVPISNHLYFYWYRQILGQKVEFLVSFYNNEISEKSEIFDDQFSVERPDGSNFTLKIRSTKLEDSAMYFCASSTTGTYSNQPQHFGDGTRLSIL.

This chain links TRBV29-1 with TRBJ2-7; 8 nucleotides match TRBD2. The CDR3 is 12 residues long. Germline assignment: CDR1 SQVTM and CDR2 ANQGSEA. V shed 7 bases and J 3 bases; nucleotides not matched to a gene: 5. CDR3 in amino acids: CSGGTRLYEQYF. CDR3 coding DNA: TGCAGCGGGGGGACTAGACTCTACGAGCAGTACTTC.

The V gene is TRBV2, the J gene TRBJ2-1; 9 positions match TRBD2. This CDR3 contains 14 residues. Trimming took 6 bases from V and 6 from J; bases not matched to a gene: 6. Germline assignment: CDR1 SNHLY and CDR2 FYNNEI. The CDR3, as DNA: TGTGCCAGCAGGGAAACTAGCGGGCGCAATGAGCAGTTCTTC. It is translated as CASRETSGRNEQFF. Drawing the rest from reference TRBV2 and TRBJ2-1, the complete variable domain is EPEVTQTPSHQVTQMGQEVILRCVPISNHLYFYWYRQILGQKVEFLVSFYNNEISEKSEIFDDQFSVERPDGSNFTLKIRSTKLEDSAMYFCASRETSGRNEQFFGPGTRLTVL.

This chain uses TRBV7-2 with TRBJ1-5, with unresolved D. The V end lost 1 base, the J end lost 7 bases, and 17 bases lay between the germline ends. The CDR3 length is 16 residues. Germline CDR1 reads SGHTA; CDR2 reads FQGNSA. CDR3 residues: CASSLVGVNGGQPQHF. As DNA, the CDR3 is TGTGCCAGCAGCTTAGTTGGGGTGAATGGAGGACAGCCCCAGCATTTT.

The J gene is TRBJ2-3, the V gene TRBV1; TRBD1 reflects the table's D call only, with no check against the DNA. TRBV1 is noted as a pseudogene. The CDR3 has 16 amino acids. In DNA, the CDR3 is TGCACCAGCAGCCAAGGTTTTACAGGGGGGGCGGATACGCAGTATTTT. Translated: CTSSQGFTGGADTQYF.

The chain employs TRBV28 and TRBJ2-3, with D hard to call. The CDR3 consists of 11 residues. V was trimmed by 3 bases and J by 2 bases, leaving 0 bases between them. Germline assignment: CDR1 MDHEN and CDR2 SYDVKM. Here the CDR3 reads CASSFTDTQYF. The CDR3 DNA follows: TGTGCCAGCAGTTTCACAGATACGCAGTATTTT.